The 26 T cell receptor beta chains presented below share a single source sample, sequenced in a study of blood T cell repertoires in COVID-19. Data came from immunoSEQ multiplex PCR; TCRdb stores just in-frame clones and leaves some out. The sample holds 110,000 to 150,000 clones, around 78% seen once. The sample taken for sequencing was peripheral blood. The receptors come from a woman aged 55-69 years with acute or convalescent COVID-19.

V usage is TRBV18 and J usage is TRBJ2-7; D possibly corresponds to TRBD1 (6 bases). V lost 0 bases and J 4 bases, leaving 13 bases between the germline ends. The CDR3 is 15 amino acids. Germline V lookup: CDR1 KGHSH, CDR2 LQKENI. CDR3 loop: CASSPPLSRGYEQYF. In DNA, the CDR3 is TGTGCCAGCTCACCACCGTTGTCCAGGGGTTACGAGCAGTACTTC.

This clone was counted many times. This rearrangement joins TRBV30 to TRBJ2-7; 14 nucleotides line up with TRBD2. V was clipped by 8 bases and J by 6 bases; unmatched bases: 6. CDR1 and CDR2 (germline): GTSNPN, SVGIG (reference sequence). The CDR3 extends over 13 amino acids. The chain's CDR3 is CAGGTSGRSEQYF. The CDR3 DNA reads as TGTGCCGGTGGGACTAGCGGGAGAAGCGAGCAGTACTTC.

The rearrangement joins TRBV14 to TRBJ2-1, with 11 bases identical to TRBD2. CDR3 length equals 16 residues. CDR1 and CDR2 (germline): SGHDN, FVKESK. J lost 3 bases, V lost 3 bases, and 4 bases had no gene match. CDR3 nucleotide sequence: TGTGCCAGCAGCCACCCGGGGACTAGCGGCTACAATGAGCAGTTCTTC. Protein sequence: CASSHPGTSGYNEQFF. Full variable domain (remainder filled in from reference TRBV14 and TRBJ2-1): EAGVTQFPSHSVIEKGQTVTLRCDPISGHDNLYWYRRVMGKEIKFLLHFVKESKQDESGMPNNRFLAERTGGTYSTLKVQPAELEDSGVYFCASSHPGTSGYNEQFFGPGTRLTVL.

The V call is TRBV13, the J call TRBJ2-3, with 7 bases aligning to TRBD1. After removal of 7 bases from V and 1 base from J, the junction contained 14 bases not matched to a gene. The CDR3 is 17 amino acids. CDR1 and CDR2 from the germline V gene are PRHDT and FYEKMQ (reference sequence). This CDR3 is CASTLTTGNWGTDTQYF. CDR3 bases: TGTGCCAGCACCCTTACGACAGGGAACTGGGGCACAGATACGCAGTATTTT.

This chain links TRBV10-3 with TRBJ2-5, with a tentative D call TRBD2 (5 bases). From germline, CDR1 is ENHRY and CDR2 SYGVKD. CDR3 length: 13 residues. V was trimmed by 11 bases and J by 0 bases, leaving 13 bases between them. Here the CDR3 reads CASRAGDQETQYF. The CDR3 coding sequence is TGTGCCTCAAGGGCCGGGGACCAAGAGACCCAGTACTTC.

The V and J genes are TRBV5-6 and TRBJ2-6; 8 nucleotides line up with TRBD2. Germline V CDR1 and CDR2: SGHDT, YYEEEE. This CDR3 region has 16 residues. With 4 bases clipped from V and 0 bases from J, the junction kept 3 bases outside the gene matches. CDR3 bases: TGTGCCAGCAGCCCGGGAGGGGTCTCTGGGGCCAACGTCCTGACTTTC. As protein: CASSPGGVSGANVLTF.

This clone has a handful of counts. The chain couples TRBV5-1 to TRBJ2-7, with D maybe TRBD2 (6 bases). The germline gives CDR1 SGHRS, CDR2 YFSETQ. This CDR3 has 14 residues. V lost 7 bases to trimming and J lost 2 bases, with 16 bases between them. The CDR3 nucleotides are TGCGCCAGCGGACGGGATCCGGGAGCCTACGAGCAGTACTTC. The encoded protein is CASGRDPGAYEQYF.

This rearrangement joins TRBV19 to TRBJ2-4; possible D gene TRBD1, 5 bases. The CDR3 spans 16 residues. Trimming left V 5 bases short and J 0 bases short, with 14 bases between. CDR1 and CDR2 (germline): LNHDA, SQIVND (reference sequence). The CDR3 is CASSALDSLAKNIQYF. As DNA, the CDR3 is TGTGCCAGTAGTGCCCTCGACAGCTTAGCCAAAAACATTCAGTACTTC. Together with reference TRBV19 and TRBJ2-4, the CDR3 gives the full variable domain: DGGITQSPKYLFRKEGQNVTLSCEQNLNHDAMYWYRQDPGQGLRLIYYSQIVNDFQKGDIAEGYSVSREKKESFPLTVTSAQKNPTAFYLCASSALDSLAKNIQYFGAGTRLSVL.

The V and J genes are TRBV7-3 and TRBJ2-1; 15 bases line up with TRBD2. Germline CDR1 reads SGHTA; CDR2 reads FQGTGA. The CDR3 contains 19 residues. V was clipped by 4 bases and J by 6 bases; unmatched bases: 13. The CDR3 here is CASSSGTSGRFWRGNEQFF. The CDR3 DNA reads TGTGCCAGCAGCTCTGGGACTAGCGGGAGGTTTTGGAGGGGCAATGAGCAGTTCTTC.

This rearrangement joins TRBV2 to TRBJ2-7, with TRBD1 matching over 12 bases. The length of the CDR3 is 13 residues. Trimming removed 8 bases from V and 2 bases from J; junction bases left unmatched: 1. Germline CDR1 SNHLY, CDR2 FYNNEI. CDR3 coding DNA: TGTGCCAGCCGGGACAGGGGGCCCTACGAGCAGTACTTC. Its translation: CASRDRGPYEQYF.

This chain joins TRBV5-4 and TRBJ2-7; D uncertain. The V end lost 0 bases, the J end lost 0 bases, and 4 bases lay between the germline ends. The CDR3 sequence is 13 residues long. Germline V gene data show CDR1 as SGHNT and CDR2 as YYREEE (reference sequence). CDR3: CASSLGSSYEQYF. CDR3 bases: TGTGCCAGCAGCTTGGGCAGCTCCTACGAGCAGTACTTC.

The chain joins TRBV7-9 to TRBJ2-7; 9 positions match TRBD1. The V gene's germline CDR1 is SEHNR and CDR2 FQNEAQ (reference sequence). V lost 0 bases and J lost 2; bases outside the gene matches: 11. This CDR3 comprises 18 residues. The CDR3 DNA reads TGTGCCAGCAGCTTAGCGGGACAGGGTGGGCTAGCAACCTACGAGCAGTACTTC. It codes for CASSLAGQGGLATYEQYF.

The V and J genes are TRBV16 and TRBJ1-2; possible D gene TRBD1, 6 bases. CDR3 length: 18 amino acids. Germline V gene lookup returns CDR1 KGHSY and CDR2 FQNENV. Trimming removed 4 bases at V and 3 bases at J, with 24 bases between. The CDR3 nucleotides are TGTGCCAGCAGCCCCCCGAGGCAGGGGCGCAAAGAAGACTATGGCTACACCTTC. Residues: CASSPPRQGRKEDYGYTF.

The chain links TRBV7-9 to TRBJ1-4; weak D call: TRBD1 (6 bases). This CDR3 region has 15 residues. CDR1 is SEHNR and CDR2 is FQNEAQ in the germline V gene (reference sequence). Trimming left V 0 bases short and J 8 bases short, with 13 bases between. CDR3 loop: CASSLALGRGEKLFF. Written as DNA, the CDR3 is TGTGCCAGCAGCTTAGCGCTGGGCAGGGGCGAAAAACTGTTTTTT.

The V gene is TRBV7-8, the J gene TRBJ2-7; 16 bases align to TRBD2. This CDR3 is built from 19 residues. From germline, CDR1 is SGHVS and CDR2 FQNEAQ. With V trimmed by 5 bases and J by 6 bases, 16 bases remained unmatched. The DNA for the CDR3 is TGTGCCAGCAGCCTAGTCACACCGGGACTAGCGGGAGGGCGCGGCGAGCAGTACTTC. Translated, it gives CASSLVTPGLAGGRGEQYF.

The chain uses TRBV7-9 and TRBJ1-5; D gene uncertain. Germline V CDR1 and CDR2: SEHNR, FQNEAQ (reference sequence). The CDR3 is 17 residues long. Deletions cut 5 bases from V and 0 bases from J, with 17 bases between. CDR3 DNA sequence: TGTGCCAGCAGCCCGGCGGCCCCCGGGGTTAGCAATCAGCCCCAGCATTTT. It is translated as CASSPAAPGVSNQPQHF.

This chain links TRBV10-2 with TRBJ1-6, with D perhaps TRBD1 (5 bases). The germline gives CDR1 WSHSY, CDR2 SAAADI. The CDR3 is made up of 14 amino acids. V lost 10 bases and J 4 bases, leaving 14 bases between the germline ends. For the CDR3, the DNA is TGCGCCACCCGTGGGGCAGTGTATAATTCACCCCTCCACTTT. It specifies CATRGAVYNSPLHF.

This clone was counted once. The chain carries TRBV5-1 and TRBJ1-6; 8 bases agree with TRBD1. V lost 0 bases and J lost 0; bases outside the gene matches: 11. This CDR3 has 20 residues. CDR1 SGHRS and CDR2 YFSETQ come from the germline V gene. The CDR3 is CASSLDPTGVVSSYNSPLHF. The CDR3 nucleotides read TGCGCCAGCAGCTTGGACCCGACAGGGGTCGTGAGCTCCTATAATTCACCCCTCCACTTT.

V and J are TRBV28 and TRBJ1-5; TRBD1 matches at 9 bases. The CDR3 extends over 18 amino acids. Trimming took 4 bases from V and 1 from J; bases not matched to a gene: 11. Per germline, CDR1 MDHEN and CDR2 SYDVKM. The CDR3 DNA reads TGTGCCAGCAGTTGGAGTGTCGACAGGGGGATAAGCAATCAGCCCCAGCATTTT. As protein: CASSWSVDRGISNQPQHF. The full variable domain, with the rest looked up from reference TRBV28 and TRBJ1-5, is DVKVTQSSRYLVKRTGEKVFLECVQDMDHENMFWYRQDPGLGLRLIYFSYDVKMKEKGDIPEGYSVSREKKERFSLILESASTNQTSMYLCASSWSVDRGISNQPQHFGDGTRLSIL.

The V and J genes are TRBV9 and TRBJ2-2; tentatively, D is TRBD2 (5 bases). This CDR3 is built from 17 residues. V shed 0 bases and J shed 4 bases, with 16 bases lying between them. Per germline, CDR1 SGDLS and CDR2 YYNGEE. CDR3 loop: CASSVARTVRGTGELFF. Written as DNA, the CDR3 is TGTGCCAGCAGCGTAGCCAGGACGGTCCGGGGCACCGGGGAGCTGTTTTTT.

The chain has TRBV24-1 and TRBJ2-7, with 9 bases matching TRBD1. This CDR3 region has 13 residues. J lost 2 bases, V lost 6 bases, and 1 base had no gene match. Germline V gene lookup returns CDR1 KGHDR and CDR2 SFDVKD. CDR3 sequence (DNA): TGTGCCACCAGTCGGACAGGGGCCTACGAGCAGTACTTC. This encodes CATSRTGAYEQYF.

V and J are TRBV28 and TRBJ2-3; 8 bases are shared with TRBD2. From germline, CDR1 is MDHEN and CDR2 SYDVKM. Losses at the gene ends were 1 base for V and 0 bases for J; bases not matched to a gene: 6. CDR3 length equals 17 residues. The CDR3: CASSLLTSGFSTDTQYF. Here the CDR3 DNA reads TGTGCCAGCAGTTTATTAACTAGCGGATTTAGCACAGATACGCAGTATTTT.

V and J are TRBV5-6 and TRBJ1-1; 10 bases are shared with TRBD1. CDR1 is SGHDT, CDR2 YYEEEE, per germline. This CDR3 spans 17 amino acids. V shed 4 bases and J 0 bases; nucleotides not matched to a gene: 9. The CDR3 spells CASSKGTGETLNTEAFF. The CDR3 nucleotides read TGTGCCAGCAGCAAAGGGACAGGGGAGACTTTGAACACTGAAGCTTTCTTT. The full variable domain, its missing parts supplied by reference TRBV5-6 and TRBJ1-1, is DAGVTQSPTHLIKTRGQQVTLRCSPKSGHDTVSWYQQALGQGPQFIFQYYEEEERQRGNFPDRFSGHQFPNYSSELNVNALLLGDSALYLCASSKGTGETLNTEAFFGQGTRLTVV.

V gene TRBV7-9 combines with J gene TRBJ2-1; D call uncertain. V was clipped by 8 bases and J by 4 bases, with 12 bases between them. Germline-derived CDR1 and CDR2 are SEHNR and FQNEAQ (reference sequence). The CDR3 totals 13 residues. CDR3 in amino acids: CASAPTLYNEQFF. CDR3 in DNA: TGTGCCAGCGCCCCGACACTTTACAATGAGCAGTTCTTC.

The V gene is TRBV5-1, the J gene TRBJ2-5, with D possibly being TRBD1 (5 bases). Germline CDR1 SGHRS, CDR2 YFSETQ. The CDR3 runs to 15 residues. V dropped 0 bases and J dropped 0 bases, with 9 bases sitting between them. DNA of the CDR3: TGCGCCAGCAGCTTGGGTGACAGACACCAAGAGACCCAGTACTTC. Protein: CASSLGDRHQETQYF. The variable domain in full, completed from reference TRBV5-1 and TRBJ2-5, reads KAGVTQTPRYLIKTRGQQVTLSCSPISGHRSVSWYQQTPGQGLQFLFEYFSETQRNKGNFPGRFSGRQFSNSRSEMNVSTLELGDSALYLCASSLGDRHQETQYFGPGTRLLVL.

The chain links TRBV3-1 (or the pseudogene TRBV3-2) to TRBJ2-7, with 12 bases that match TRBD1. The CDR3 extends over 14 amino acids. Trimming cost V 4 bases and J 5 bases; bases outside gene matches: 3. Per the germline V gene, CDR1 is LGHDT and CDR2 is YNNKEL (reference sequence). CDR3 loop: CASSPGQGANEQYF. CDR3 DNA: TGTGCCAGCAGCCCGGGACAGGGGGCGAACGAGCAGTACTTC.